This TCR beta chain was documented in a study of cytomegalovirus exposure and HLA in healthy donors. Study results and caveats: A missense variant in DCLRE1C was later tied to TCR beta V- and J-gene trimming. Most TCR beta V segments were productive about 87% or about 30% of the time in an earlier analysis.

Regarding donors, all were healthy bone marrow donors. Of note for this clone: Its target is unknown.

The study ran its PCR with 60 Vbeta and 13 Jbeta primers. Clones were read by immunoSEQ multiplex PCR, and TCRdb kept only the in-frame ones, dropping some. The sample has approximately 140,000 clones, about 79% seen once. Specimen: PBMCs. The sequence derives from a male donor in good health and CMV-seronegative.

The CDR3 is CASSRVQATNYGYTF. The CDR3, as DNA: TGTGCCAGTAGCCGTGTACAGGCGACTAACTATGGCTACACCTTC. The chain links TRBV19 to TRBJ1-2; possible D gene TRBD1, 5 bases. The V gene lost 6 bases and the J gene lost 0 bases, with 14 bases spanning the gap. In germline, CDR1 is LNHDA, CDR2 SQIVND (reference sequence). The CDR3 loop spans 15 amino acids.